This entry concerns a single TCR beta chain. Its antigen is not known. The final CDR3 position lacks the conserved phenylalanine or tryptophan, pointing to a likely read error. It is unclear where the CDR3 begins or ends on the DNA, so no DNA is shown, and the CDR3 is as TCRdb lists it. The template, 500 ng total RNA, yielded TCR beta cDNA made with a constant-region primer. What produced the TCR beta libraries was three nested multiplex PCR rounds using slightly modified ARM-PCR. With TRBV1-TRBV30 forward primers and a C-beta reverse primer, the first two PCR rounds were run for roughly 9 cycles each. TCRdb recomputed calls from the multiplex PCR reads with MiXCR, one row per CDR3 protein. The data hold around 330,000 distinct CDR3 sequences, with around three fifths observed a single time. Germline-derived CDR1 and CDR2 are MNHNS and SASEGT. The CDR3 adds up to 13 amino acids, both ends counted. The sample comes from a study of tumor-infiltrating lymphocytes in primary liver carcinoma. General study points: Bulk unsorted samples prevented comparison of CD4+ and CD8+ repertoires. The study found a significantly higher top-250-clone fraction in tumors than in blood (p = 0.039).

Alongside blood RNA obtained from unsorted whole blood, germline DNA was also extracted. The TCR originated in a man in his forties or fifties with primary liver carcinoma and hepatitis B virus infection. The V call is TRBV6-1, the J call TRBJ1-5; the table's D gene call, TRBD1, was not cross checked with the DNA. Sequencing was done on a sample of peripheral blood. CDR3 in amino acids: CASSTGPYQPRHV.